This T cell receptor beta chain comes out of a study of blood T cell repertoires in COVID-19. The V gene end was trimmed by 4 bases and the J gene end by 6 bases; junction bases not matched to a gene: 5. The CDR3 has 13 amino acids. CDR1 is MNHEY and CDR2 is SMNVEV in the germline V gene (reference sequence). TCRdb keeps only in-frame clones here, not all; method: immunoSEQ multiplex PCR. The table lists some 180,000 clones, around 80% of them singletons. This chain connects TRBV27 to TRBJ2-5, with 7 bases that match TRBD1. This sequence originates from a man in his 60s who had been exposed to COVID-19. Sequenced sample: PBMCs or T cells enriched from blood (not recorded which). Here the CDR3 DNA reads TGTGCCAGCAGTTCAGGGGACAGCCAGACCCAGTACTTC. Its translation is CASSSGDSQTQYF.